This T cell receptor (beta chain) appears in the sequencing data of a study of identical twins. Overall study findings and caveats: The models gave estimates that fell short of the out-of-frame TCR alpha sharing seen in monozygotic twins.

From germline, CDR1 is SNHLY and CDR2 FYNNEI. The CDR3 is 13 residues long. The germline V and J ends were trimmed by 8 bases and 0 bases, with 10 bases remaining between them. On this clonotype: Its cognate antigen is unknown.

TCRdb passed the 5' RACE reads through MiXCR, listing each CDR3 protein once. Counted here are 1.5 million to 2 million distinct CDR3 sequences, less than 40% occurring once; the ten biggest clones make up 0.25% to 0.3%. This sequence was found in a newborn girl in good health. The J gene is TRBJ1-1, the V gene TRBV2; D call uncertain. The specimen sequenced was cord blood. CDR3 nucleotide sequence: TGTGCCAGCGGACGACAAATGAACACTGAAGCTTTCTTT. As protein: CASGRQMNTEAFF.